A single sample gave rise to the 22 T cell receptor beta chains below, sequenced in a study of CD8+ T cells in alopecia areata. It was cDNA, reverse transcribed from extracted RNA, that served as the sequencing template. Sequenced by immunoSEQ multiplex PCR; TCRdb stores in-frame clones only, minus some. The table records under 300,000 clones, roughly 63% of them present only once. This sample's treatment: oral pan-JAK inhibitor, 5-10 mg twice daily. Material: CD4+ T cells sorted from blood, obtained at roughly week 53, from a patient treated with tofacitinib. The receptors derive from a human donor with alopecia areata.

This chain connects TRBV25-1 to TRBJ2-4, with unresolved D. The germline CDR1 and CDR2 sequences are MGHDK and SYGVNS. The length of the CDR3 is 16 residues. The germline V and J ends were trimmed by 5 bases and 3 bases, with 17 bases remaining between them. The CDR3 coding sequence is TGTGCCAGCAGTCCCGCCGGCCAACCCGGCAAAAACATTCAGTACTTC. The encoded protein is CASSPAGQPGKNIQYF.

The chain combines TRBV2 with TRBJ2-1, with D possibly being TRBD1 (5 bases). Germline V gene data show CDR1 as SNHLY and CDR2 as FYNNEI. The CDR3 has 14 amino acids. V dropped 7 bases and J dropped 0 bases, with 10 bases sitting between them. CDR3 sequence (DNA): TGTGCCAGCAAAAGACAGATCTCCTACAATGAGCAGTTCTTC. This translates into CASKRQISYNEQFF. Using reference TRBV2 and TRBJ2-1 for the parts outside the CDR3, the full variable domain is EPEVTQTPSHQVTQMGQEVILRCVPISNHLYFYWYRQILGQKVEFLVSFYNNEISEKSEIFDDQFSVERPDGSNFTLKIRSTKLEDSAMYFCASKRQISYNEQFFGPGTRLTVL.

The CDR3 spells CASSPGLDTQYF. CDR3 in DNA: TGTGCCAGCAGTCCTGGACTAGACACGCAGTATTTT. This rearrangement joins TRBV2 to TRBJ2-3, with TRBD2 matching 7 bases. CDR1 is SNHLY, CDR2 FYNNEI, per germline. The CDR3 length is 12 residues. After removal of 5 bases from V and 9 bases from J, the junction contained 5 bases not matched to a gene.

This sequence joins TRBV30 and TRBJ1-2; D gene uncertain. Trimming pared 1 base from V and 2 bases from J, leaving 2 bases between. Germline V CDR1 and CDR2: GTSNPN, SVGIG (reference sequence). The CDR3 has 11 amino acids. The CDR3 sequence: CAWSENYGYTF. Written as DNA, the CDR3 is TGTGCCTGGAGTGAGAACTATGGCTACACCTTC.

The chain employs TRBV12-5 and TRBJ1-3; D is perhaps TRBD1 (5 bases). Germline V gene data show CDR1 as LGHNT and CDR2 as FRNRAP. The CDR3 is 15 amino acids. The V and J ends lost 3 bases and 2 bases respectively, with 11 bases between them. CDR3 coding DNA: TGTGCTAGTGGTTTCCAGGGAAAAACTGGAAACACCATATATTTT. It is translated as CASGFQGKTGNTIYF.

V and J are TRBV7-2 and TRBJ2-2, with D uncertain. CDR3 length: 13 amino acids. Trimming pared 4 bases from V and 4 bases from J, leaving 7 bases between. Germline CDR1 reads SGHTA; CDR2 reads FQGNSA. The CDR3 region has the DNA TGTGCCAGCAGCTCAGGTCCCACCGGGGAGCTGTTTTTT. Translated: CASSSGPTGELFF.

This clone came up a few times. J is TRBJ2-1 and V is TRBV25-1; weak D call: TRBD2 (5 bases). The V gene lost 6 bases and the J gene lost 3 bases, with 15 bases spanning the gap. The CDR3 sequence is 15 residues long. Looked up from germline, CDR1 is MGHDK and CDR2 is SYGVNS. The CDR3 loop is CASRPPSDYYNEQFF. Written as DNA, the CDR3 is TGTGCCAGCAGGCCACCCTCCGACTACTACAATGAGCAGTTCTTC.

The chain uses TRBV7-2 and TRBJ1-2, with a weak D call TRBD1 (5 bases). CDR1 is SGHTA, CDR2 FQGNSA, per germline. This CDR3 contains 14 residues. V gave up 1 base and J gave up 3 bases, with 9 bases separating them. The CDR3 nucleotides are TGTGCCAGCAGCTTAGGACAGCCTTACTATGGCTACACCTTC. Translated, it gives CASSLGQPYYGYTF. The complete variable domain, with remaining parts taken from reference TRBV7-2 and TRBJ1-2, reads GAGVSQSPSNKVTEKGKDVELRCDPISGHTALYWYRQSLGQGLEFLIYFQGNSAPDKSGLPSDRFSAERTGGSVSTLTIQRTQQEDSAVYLCASSLGQPYYGYTFGSGTRLTVV.

The chain joins TRBV7-2 to TRBJ1-2, with D perhaps matching TRBD1 (5 bases). Trimming removed 4 bases from V and 4 bases from J, with 10 bases in between. The CDR3 extends over 13 amino acids. Per germline, CDR1 SGHTA and CDR2 FQGNSA. The CDR3 nucleotides are TGTGCCAGCAGCTCACCCGGGGGCTATGGCTACACCTTC. This translates into CASSSPGGYGYTF.

This clone showed up just once. The chain is built from TRBV14 and TRBJ2-1, with D perhaps matching TRBD1 or TRBD2 (5 bases each). The germline V gene has CDR1 SGHDN and CDR2 FVKESK. The CDR3 spans 17 residues. V lost 0 bases and J 5 bases, leaving 17 bases between the germline ends. The CDR3 region has the DNA TGTGCCAGCAGCCAAGAGACCGGGACCGAGTTAGACAATGAGCAGTTCTTC. This translates into CASSQETGTELDNEQFF.

This clone was seen only a few times. The gene calls are TRBV4-3 and TRBJ1-2, with a tentative D call TRBD1 (6 bases). V was pared by 2 bases and J by 3 bases, with 13 bases between. Germline V lookup: CDR1 LGHNA, CDR2 YSLEER. This CDR3 region has 15 residues. CDR3 coding DNA: TGCGCCAGCAGCCAAAAGGGCAGGGGCGACTATGGCTACACCTTC. Its translation is CASSQKGRGDYGYTF.

The rearrangement uses TRBV5-1 and TRBJ1-1; no clear D gene. The CDR3 totals 13 residues. Germline CDR1 SGHRS, CDR2 YFSETQ. V dropped 5 bases and J dropped 2 bases, with 10 bases sitting between them. The CDR3 region is CASSWTANTEAFF. CDR3 sequence (DNA): TGCGCCAGCAGTTGGACGGCAAACACTGAAGCTTTCTTT. Filled out from reference TRBV5-1 and TRBJ1-1, the complete variable domain reads KAGVTQTPRYLIKTRGQQVTLSCSPISGHRSVSWYQQTPGQGLQFLFEYFSETQRNKGNFPGRFSGRQFSNSRSEMNVSTLELGDSALYLCASSWTANTEAFFGQGTRLTVV.

This chain connects TRBV10-3 to TRBJ1-2; 12 nucleotides agree with TRBD1. The CDR3 loop spans 17 amino acids. V trimming: 2 bases; J trimming: 2 bases; junction bases outside the gene matches: 6. The V gene's germline CDR1 is ENHRY and CDR2 SYGVKD. CDR3 amino acids: CAISERTGQGANYGYTF. The DNA for the CDR3 is TGTGCCATCAGTGAGCGCACGGGACAGGGGGCAAACTATGGCTACACCTTC.

The genes are TRBV6-5 and TRBJ2-2; either TRBD1 or TRBD2 may fit D (5 bases each). V lost 2 bases to trimming and J lost 6 bases, with 7 bases between them. The length of the CDR3 is 13 residues. Looked up from germline, CDR1 is MNHEY and CDR2 is SVGAGI. The CDR3 reads CASSYGGSGELFF. The CDR3 region has the DNA TGTGCCAGCAGTTACGGGGGATCCGGGGAGCTGTTTTTT.

V gene TRBV20-1 combines with J gene TRBJ2-7; possibly TRBD1 for D (6 bases). The V end was cut by 6 bases, the J end by 4 bases, with 10 bases between. The CDR3 has 11 amino acids. The germline gives CDR1 DFQATT, CDR2 SNEGSKA (reference sequence). The CDR3 bases are TGCAGTGCCCCGGACAGATACGAGCAGTACTTC. It codes for CSAPDRYEQYF.

V gene TRBV19 combines with J gene TRBJ1-5, with D perhaps TRBD1 (6 bases). Germline V gene lookup returns CDR1 LNHDA and CDR2 SQIVND (reference sequence). The CDR3 has 15 amino acids. V shed 6 bases and J shed 0 bases, with 12 bases lying between them. The CDR3 DNA follows: TGTGCCAGTAGCGGACAGCCTTATAGCAATCAGCCCCAGCATTTT. Its translation: CASSGQPYSNQPQHF.

J is TRBJ1-6 and V is TRBV15; TRBD1 aligns across 7 bases. The V and J ends lost 9 bases and 7 bases, in that order; junction bases with no gene match: 3. The CDR3 consists of 12 residues. Germline V gene lookup returns CDR1 LNHNV and CDR2 YYDKDF (reference sequence). CDR3 coding DNA: TGTGCCACGCAGACAGGGAATTCACCCCTCCACTTT. Amino acids: CATQTGNSPLHF. The full variable domain, completed using reference TRBV15 and TRBJ1-6, is DAMVIQNPRYQVTQFGKPVTLSCSQTLNHNVMYWYQQKSSQAPKLLFHYYDKDFNNEADTPDNFQSRRPNTSFCFLDIRSPGLGDTAMYLCATQTGNSPLHFGNGTRLTVT.

This chain joins TRBV5-4 and TRBJ1-6; maybe TRBD1 (5 bases). The CDR3 covers 14 residues. Germline loops: CDR1 SGHNT, CDR2 YYREEE (reference sequence). Between the trimmed V and J ends, which lost 5 bases and 9 bases, there was a span of 15 bases. CDR3 loop: CASSPRDEGSPLHF. DNA for the CDR3: TGTGCCAGCAGTCCCCGGGACGAAGGTTCACCCCTCCACTTT.

V gene TRBV30 combines with J gene TRBJ2-7; tentatively, D is TRBD2 (6 bases). CDR1 is GTSNPN and CDR2 is SVGIG in the germline V gene (reference sequence). V dropped 3 bases and J dropped 1 base, with 16 bases sitting between them. The CDR3 extends over 15 amino acids. This chain's CDR3 is CAWSPVLGRSYEQYF. The CDR3 nucleotides read TGTGCCTGGAGCCCAGTGCTGGGGAGGTCCTACGAGCAGTACTTC.

The DNA of the CDR3 is TGTGCCAGCAGTTCCCCGAGGGGACATGAAAATTCACCCCTCCACTTT. It translates to CASSSPRGHENSPLHF. This chain joins TRBV6-6 and TRBJ1-6, with TRBD1 as a possible D gene (6 bases). V dropped 4 bases and J dropped 7 bases, with 17 bases sitting between them. The CDR3 consists of 16 residues. CDR1 and CDR2 from the germline V gene are MNHNY and SVGAGI (reference sequence).

The chain links TRBV30 to TRBJ1-4; the match to TRBD1 covers 7 bases. Germline V lookup: CDR1 GTSNPN, CDR2 SVGIG (reference sequence). This CDR3 comprises 14 residues. J lost 4 bases, V lost 3 bases, and 5 bases had no gene match. CDR3 bases: TGTGCCTGGAGGGGGACAGTTCATAATGAAAAACTGTTTTTT. It yields the protein CAWRGTVHNEKLFF.

This clone has a count of ten or more. CDR3 coding DNA: TGTGCCAGCCTAAAGGACGGCACTGAAGCTTTCTTT. This encodes CASLKDGTEAFF. The chain joins TRBV2 to TRBJ1-1; D is unclear. From germline, CDR1 is SNHLY and CDR2 FYNNEI. The CDR3 length is 12 residues. Trimming removed 8 bases from V and 4 bases from J, with 11 bases in between.